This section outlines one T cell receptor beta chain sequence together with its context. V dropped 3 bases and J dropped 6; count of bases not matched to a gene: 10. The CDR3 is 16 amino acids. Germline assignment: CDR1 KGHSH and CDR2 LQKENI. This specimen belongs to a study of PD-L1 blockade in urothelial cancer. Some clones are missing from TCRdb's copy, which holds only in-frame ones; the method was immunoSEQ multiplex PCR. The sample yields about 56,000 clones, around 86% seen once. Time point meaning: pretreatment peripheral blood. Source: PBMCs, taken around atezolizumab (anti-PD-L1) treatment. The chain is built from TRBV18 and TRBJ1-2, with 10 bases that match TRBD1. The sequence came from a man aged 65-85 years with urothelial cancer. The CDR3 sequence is CASSPPTRQGADGYTF. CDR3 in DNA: TGTGCCAGCTCACCCCCCACGCGACAGGGGGCTGATGGCTACACCTTC.